This T cell receptor beta chain was observed in a study of prognosis after radiotherapy for stage I lung cancer. Study context: All of the patients with non-small cell lung cancer, including several who had refused surgery, were considered to be medically inoperable.

Looked up from germline, CDR1 is MNHNS and CDR2 is SASEGT. The CDR3 is 15 residues long. The germline V and J ends were trimmed by 6 bases and 3 bases, with 15 bases remaining between them. Assessment by CT and PET/CT found all patients node-negative, and none had prior chemotherapy, radiotherapy or other malignancies. From genomic DNA, TCR beta CDR3 was amplified by two-round multiplex PCR. Individual primers that were specific to each TRBV and TRBJ gene served in first-round PCR. A second round of PCR was carried out using universal primers. Each CDR3 protein gets one entry after TCRdb re-called the multiplex PCR reads with MiXCR. This sample has 50,000 to 75,000 distinct CDR3 sequences; 26% occur once, and the top ten carry 7.5%. This clonotype has a count of ten or more.

Material: PBMCs, obtained before or after stereotactic body radiation therapy (not recorded which). The source is a donor of 50 years or more with non-small cell lung cancer. The chain carries TRBV6-1 and TRBJ1-5, with D unresolved. In DNA form, the CDR3 reads TGTGCCAGCAGGAAGGTCTGGGCCCCCAATCAGCCCCAGCATTTT. Protein sequence: CASRKVWAPNQPQHF.